This record covers a single T cell receptor (beta chain). This sample was taken from a study of blood T cell repertoires in COVID-19. Study background: The United States, Italy and Spain were the sources of the acute and convalescent COVID-19 samples. Sources were T cells, B-cell-depleted T cells, or PBMCs; the material itself was cDNA or gDNA.

Looked up from germline, CDR1 is MGHRA and CDR2 is YSYEKL. The CDR3 sequence is 15 residues long. Losses at the gene ends were 2 bases for V and 4 bases for J; bases not matched to a gene: 2. In the authors' workflow: Reference gene primers were amplified, and this amplification served to estimate nucleated cell counts. Repertoires were generated with immunoSEQ multiplex PCR, while TCRdb's copy carries only in-frame clones and drops some. That table supplies the V and J calls and clone size; D and trimming were determined from the DNA. The sample lists approximately 66,000 clones; around 87% were seen once.

The rearrangement joins TRBV4-1 to TRBJ2-1; 10 bases are a match to TRBD1. The clonotype originates from a man aged 55 to 70 with acute or convalescent COVID-19. Sequencing used peripheral blood. CDR3 protein: CASSQSGQGYNEQFF. The CDR3 DNA follows: TGCGCCAGCAGCCAATCGGGACAGGGGTACAATGAGCAGTTCTTC.